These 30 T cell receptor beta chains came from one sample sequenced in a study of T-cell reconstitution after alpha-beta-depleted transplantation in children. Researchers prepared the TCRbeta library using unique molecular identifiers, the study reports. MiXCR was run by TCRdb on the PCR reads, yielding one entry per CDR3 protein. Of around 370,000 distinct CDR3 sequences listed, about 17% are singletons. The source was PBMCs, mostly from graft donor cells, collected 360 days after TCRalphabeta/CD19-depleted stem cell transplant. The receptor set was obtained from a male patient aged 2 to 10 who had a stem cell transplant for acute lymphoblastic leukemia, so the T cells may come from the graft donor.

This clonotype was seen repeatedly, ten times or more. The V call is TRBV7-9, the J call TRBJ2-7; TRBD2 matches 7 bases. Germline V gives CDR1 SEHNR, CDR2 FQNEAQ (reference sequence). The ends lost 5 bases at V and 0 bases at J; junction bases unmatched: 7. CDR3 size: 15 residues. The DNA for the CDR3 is TGTGCCAGCAGCCTCGTACTAGCGTCCTCCTACGAGCAGTACTTC. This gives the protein CASSLVLASSYEQYF.

This CDR3 reads CAISASRMGNEQFF. Here the CDR3 DNA reads TGTGCCATCAGTGCATCCCGGATGGGTAATGAGCAGTTCTTC. The chain links TRBV10-3 to TRBJ2-1; D remains unclear. Between the trimmed V and J ends, which lost 4 bases and 7 bases, there was a span of 14 bases. The length of the CDR3 is 14 residues. Germline V gives CDR1 ENHRY, CDR2 SYGVKD.

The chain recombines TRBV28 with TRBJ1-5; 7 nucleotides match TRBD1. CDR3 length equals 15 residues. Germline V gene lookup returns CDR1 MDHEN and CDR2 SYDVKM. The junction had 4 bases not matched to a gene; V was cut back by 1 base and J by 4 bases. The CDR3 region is CASSLSGQTNQPQHF. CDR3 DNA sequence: TGTGCCAGCAGTTTATCGGGACAGACTAATCAGCCCCAGCATTTT.

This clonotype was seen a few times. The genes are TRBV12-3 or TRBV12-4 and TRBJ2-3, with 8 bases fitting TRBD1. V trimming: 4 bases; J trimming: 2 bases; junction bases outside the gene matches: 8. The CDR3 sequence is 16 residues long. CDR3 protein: CASSSQGAINTDTQYF. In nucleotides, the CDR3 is TGTGCCAGCAGTTCCCAGGGGGCGATTAACACAGATACGCAGTATTTT.

The DNA of the CDR3 is TGTGCCAGCAGCCAAGGGAGTCTAGACGCAGATACGCAGTATTTT. This sequence encodes CASSQGSLDADTQYF. The chain carries TRBV12-3 or TRBV12-4 and TRBJ2-3, with D perhaps matching TRBD2 (5 bases). V gave up 6 bases and J gave up 4 bases, with 17 bases separating them. CDR3 size: 15 residues.

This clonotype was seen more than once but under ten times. CDR3 in DNA: TGTGCCAGCAGCAATAATTATAGCAATCAGCCCCAGCATTTT. It yields the protein CASSNNYSNQPQHF. V and J are TRBV21-1 and TRBJ1-5. TRBV21-1 is a known pseudogene. The CDR3 sequence is 14 residues long.

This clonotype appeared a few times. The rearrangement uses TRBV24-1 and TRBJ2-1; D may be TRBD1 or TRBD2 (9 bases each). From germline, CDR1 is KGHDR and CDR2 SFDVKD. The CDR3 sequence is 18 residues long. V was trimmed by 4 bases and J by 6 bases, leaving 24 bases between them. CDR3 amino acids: CATSDRGQGTSNPNEQFF. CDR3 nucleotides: TGTGCCACCAGTGACCGCGGACAGGGGACTAGCAACCCCAATGAGCAGTTCTTC.

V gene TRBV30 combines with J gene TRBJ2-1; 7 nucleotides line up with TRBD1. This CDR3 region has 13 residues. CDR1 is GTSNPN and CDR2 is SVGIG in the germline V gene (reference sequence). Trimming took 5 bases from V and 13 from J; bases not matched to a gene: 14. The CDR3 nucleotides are TGTGCCTGGGGGTTTCCGGGACAGCCGTTTCAGTTCTTC. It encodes CAWGFPGQPFQFF.

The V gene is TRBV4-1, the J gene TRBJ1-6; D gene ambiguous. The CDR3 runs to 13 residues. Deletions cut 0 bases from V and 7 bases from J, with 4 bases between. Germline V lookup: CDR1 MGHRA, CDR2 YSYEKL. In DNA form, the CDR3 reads TGCGCCAGCAGCCAAGATCGGAATTCACCCCTCCACTTT. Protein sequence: CASSQDRNSPLHF.

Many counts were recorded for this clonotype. CDR3 nucleotides: TGTGCCAGCAGCTATCGGCGGGACATATACGAGCAGTACTTC. Its translation: CASSYRRDIYEQYF. The chain links TRBV5-6 to TRBJ2-7; D is possibly TRBD1 or TRBD2 (6 bases each). The V gene's germline CDR1 is SGHDT and CDR2 YYEEEE. The CDR3 is 14 residues long. Trimming shortened V by 3 bases and J by 4 bases, and 14 bases separated the two germline ends.

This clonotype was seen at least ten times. CDR3 bases: TGTGCCACCAGTCAAGCGCTCACTGAAGCTTTCTTT. Translated, it gives CATSQALTEAFF. This chain links TRBV15 with TRBJ1-1, with no clear D. From germline, CDR1 is LNHNV and CDR2 YYDKDF (reference sequence). This CDR3 is built from 12 residues. The V gene lost 6 bases and the J gene lost 4 bases, with 9 bases spanning the gap.

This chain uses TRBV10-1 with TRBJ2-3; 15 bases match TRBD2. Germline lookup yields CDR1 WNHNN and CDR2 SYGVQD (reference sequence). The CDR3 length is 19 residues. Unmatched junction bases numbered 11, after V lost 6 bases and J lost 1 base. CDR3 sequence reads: CASREGTSGRRDGTDTQYF. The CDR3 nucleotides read TGCGCCAGCAGGGAAGGGACTAGCGGGAGGCGGGACGGCACAGATACGCAGTATTTT.

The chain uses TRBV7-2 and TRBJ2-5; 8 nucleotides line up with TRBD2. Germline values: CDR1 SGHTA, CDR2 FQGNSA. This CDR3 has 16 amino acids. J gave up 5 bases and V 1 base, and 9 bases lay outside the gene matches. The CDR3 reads CASSLGSQAGVETQYF. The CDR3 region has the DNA TGTGCCAGCAGCTTAGGTAGTCAAGCGGGAGTTGAGACCCAGTACTTC.

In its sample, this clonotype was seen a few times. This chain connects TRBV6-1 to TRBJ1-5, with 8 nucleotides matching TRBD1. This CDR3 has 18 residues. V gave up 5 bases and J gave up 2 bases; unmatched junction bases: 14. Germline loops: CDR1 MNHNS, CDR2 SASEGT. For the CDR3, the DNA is TGTGCCAGCAGTAGAGGGACAGGTTTATTTTATCGCAATCAGCCCCAGCATTTT. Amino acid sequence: CASSRGTGLFYRNQPQHF.

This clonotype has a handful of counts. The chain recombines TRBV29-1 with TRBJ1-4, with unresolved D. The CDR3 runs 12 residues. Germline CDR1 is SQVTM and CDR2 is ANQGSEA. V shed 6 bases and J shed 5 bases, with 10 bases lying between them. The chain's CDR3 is CSVRVRNEKLFF. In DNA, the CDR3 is TGCAGCGTCCGAGTTCGGAATGAAAAACTGTTTTTT.

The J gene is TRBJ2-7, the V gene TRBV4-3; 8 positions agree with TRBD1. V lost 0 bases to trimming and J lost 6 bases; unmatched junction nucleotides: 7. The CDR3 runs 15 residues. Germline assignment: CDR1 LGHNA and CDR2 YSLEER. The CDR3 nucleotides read TGCGCCAGCAGCCAAGATTCAGGACAGGGAGCCGAGCAGTACTTC. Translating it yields CASSQDSGQGAEQYF.

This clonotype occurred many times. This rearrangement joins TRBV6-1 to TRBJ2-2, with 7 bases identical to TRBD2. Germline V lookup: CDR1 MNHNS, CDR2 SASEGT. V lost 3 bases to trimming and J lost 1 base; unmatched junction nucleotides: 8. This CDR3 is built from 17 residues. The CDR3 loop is CASSERRAGMNTGELFF. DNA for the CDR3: TGTGCCAGCAGTGAGCGACGAGCGGGAATGAACACCGGGGAGCTGTTTTTT.

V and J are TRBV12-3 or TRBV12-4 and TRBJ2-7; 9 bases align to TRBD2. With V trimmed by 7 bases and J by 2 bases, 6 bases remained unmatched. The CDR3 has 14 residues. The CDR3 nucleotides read TGTGCCAGCACTCATAGCGGGAGACCCTACGAGCAGTACTTC. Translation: CASTHSGRPYEQYF.

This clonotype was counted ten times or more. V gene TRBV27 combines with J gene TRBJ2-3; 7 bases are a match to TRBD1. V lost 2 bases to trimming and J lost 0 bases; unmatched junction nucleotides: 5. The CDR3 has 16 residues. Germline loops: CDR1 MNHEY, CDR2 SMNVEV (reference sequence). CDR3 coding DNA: TGTGCCAGCAGTTTAGGCAGGGGGTATAGCACAGATACGCAGTATTTT. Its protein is CASSLGRGYSTDTQYF.

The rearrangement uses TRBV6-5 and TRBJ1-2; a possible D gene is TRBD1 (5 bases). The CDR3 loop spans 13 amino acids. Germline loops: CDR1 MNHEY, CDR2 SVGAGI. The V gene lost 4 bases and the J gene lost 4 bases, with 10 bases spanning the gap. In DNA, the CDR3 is TGTGCCAGCAGTTTCGGGACGGTCTATGGCTACACCTTC. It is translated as CASSFGTVYGYTF.

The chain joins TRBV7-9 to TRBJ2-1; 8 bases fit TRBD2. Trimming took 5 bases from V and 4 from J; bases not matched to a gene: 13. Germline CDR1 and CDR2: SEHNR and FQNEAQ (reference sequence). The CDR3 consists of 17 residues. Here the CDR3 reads CASSTPPGRAGYNEQFF. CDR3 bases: TGTGCCAGCAGCACACCTCCCGGGAGGGCCGGGTACAATGAGCAGTTCTTC.

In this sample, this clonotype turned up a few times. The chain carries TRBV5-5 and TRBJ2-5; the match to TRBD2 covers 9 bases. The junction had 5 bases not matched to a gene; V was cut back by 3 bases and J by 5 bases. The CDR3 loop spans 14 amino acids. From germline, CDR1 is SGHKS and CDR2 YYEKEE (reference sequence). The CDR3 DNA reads TGTGCCAGCAGCTATAGCGGGAGTGGGGAGACCCAGTACTTC. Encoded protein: CASSYSGSGETQYF.

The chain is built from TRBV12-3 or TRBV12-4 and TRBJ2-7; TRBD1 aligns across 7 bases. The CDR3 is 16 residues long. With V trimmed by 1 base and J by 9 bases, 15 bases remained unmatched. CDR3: CASSLGGGQSAYGQYF. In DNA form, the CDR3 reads TGTGCCAGCAGTTTAGGTGGGGGACAGTCAGCCTATGGGCAGTACTTC.

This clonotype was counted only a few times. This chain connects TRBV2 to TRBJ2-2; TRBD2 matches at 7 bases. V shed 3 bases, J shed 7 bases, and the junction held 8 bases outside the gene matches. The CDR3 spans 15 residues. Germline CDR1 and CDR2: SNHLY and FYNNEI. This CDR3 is CASSETGGSNGELFF. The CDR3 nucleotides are TGTGCCAGCAGTGAGACTGGCGGGAGTAACGGGGAGCTGTTTTTT.

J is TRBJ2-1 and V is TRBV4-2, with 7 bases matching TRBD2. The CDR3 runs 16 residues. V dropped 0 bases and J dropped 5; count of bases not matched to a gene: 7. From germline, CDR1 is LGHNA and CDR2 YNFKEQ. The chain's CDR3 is CASSQESGIDHNEQFF. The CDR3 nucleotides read TGTGCCAGCAGCCAAGAAAGCGGGATCGACCACAATGAGCAGTTCTTC.

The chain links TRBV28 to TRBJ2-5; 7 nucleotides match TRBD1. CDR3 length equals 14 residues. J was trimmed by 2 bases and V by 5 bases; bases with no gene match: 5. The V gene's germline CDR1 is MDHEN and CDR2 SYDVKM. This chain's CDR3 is CASSPGTEQETQYF. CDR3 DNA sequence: TGTGCCAGCAGTCCCGGGACAGAGCAAGAGACCCAGTACTTC.

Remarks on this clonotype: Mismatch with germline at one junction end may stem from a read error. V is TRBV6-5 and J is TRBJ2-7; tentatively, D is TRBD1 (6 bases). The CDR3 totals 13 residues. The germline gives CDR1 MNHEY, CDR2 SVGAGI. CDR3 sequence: CSSSYQGTYEQYF. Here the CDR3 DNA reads TGTTCCAGCAGTTACCAGGGGACGTACGAGCAGTACTTC.

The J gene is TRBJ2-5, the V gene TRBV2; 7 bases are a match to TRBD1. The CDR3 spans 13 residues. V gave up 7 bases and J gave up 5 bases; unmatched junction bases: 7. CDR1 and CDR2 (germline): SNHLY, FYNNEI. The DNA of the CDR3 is TGTGCCAGCAATTTAGACAGGGCCGAGACCCAGTACTTC. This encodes CASNLDRAETQYF.

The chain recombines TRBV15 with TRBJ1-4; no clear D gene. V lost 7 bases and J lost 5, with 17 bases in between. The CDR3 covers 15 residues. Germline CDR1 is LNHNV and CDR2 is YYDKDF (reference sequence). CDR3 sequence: CATTTLSDGNEKLFF. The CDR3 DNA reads TGTGCCACCACCACCCTATCGGACGGGAATGAAAAACTGTTTTTT.

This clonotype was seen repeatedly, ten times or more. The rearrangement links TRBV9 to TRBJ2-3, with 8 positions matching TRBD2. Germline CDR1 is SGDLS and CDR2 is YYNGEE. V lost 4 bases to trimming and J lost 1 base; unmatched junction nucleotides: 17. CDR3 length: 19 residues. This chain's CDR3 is CASSPHREGARVGTDTQYF. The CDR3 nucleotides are TGTGCCAGCAGCCCTCACCGGGAGGGAGCCAGGGTCGGCACAGATACGCAGTATTTT.